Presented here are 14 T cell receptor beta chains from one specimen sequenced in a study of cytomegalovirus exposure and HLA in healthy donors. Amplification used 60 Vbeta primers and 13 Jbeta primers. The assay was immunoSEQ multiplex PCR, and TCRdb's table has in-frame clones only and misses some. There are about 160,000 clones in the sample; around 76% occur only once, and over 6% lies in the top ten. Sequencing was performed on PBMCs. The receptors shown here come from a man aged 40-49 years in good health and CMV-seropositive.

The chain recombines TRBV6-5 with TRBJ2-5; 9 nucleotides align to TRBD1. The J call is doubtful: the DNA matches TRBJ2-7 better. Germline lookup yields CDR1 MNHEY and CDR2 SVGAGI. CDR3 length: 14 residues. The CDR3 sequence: CASSYRDRDYEQYF. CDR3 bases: TGTGCCAGCAGTTACCGGGACAGGGACTACGAGCAGTACTTC.

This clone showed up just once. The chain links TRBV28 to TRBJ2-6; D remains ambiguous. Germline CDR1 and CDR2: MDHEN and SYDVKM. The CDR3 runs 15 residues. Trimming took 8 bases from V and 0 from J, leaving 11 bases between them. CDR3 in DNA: TGTGCCAGCTACTCAGGCTACTCTGGGGCCAACGTCCTGACTTTC. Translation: CASYSGYSGANVLTF.

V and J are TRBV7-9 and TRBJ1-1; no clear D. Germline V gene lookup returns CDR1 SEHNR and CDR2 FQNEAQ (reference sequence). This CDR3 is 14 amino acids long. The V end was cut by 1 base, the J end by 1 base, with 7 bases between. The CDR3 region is CASSLVARNTEAFF. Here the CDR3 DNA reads TGTGCCAGCAGCTTAGTGGCCCGGAACACTGAAGCTTTCTTT.

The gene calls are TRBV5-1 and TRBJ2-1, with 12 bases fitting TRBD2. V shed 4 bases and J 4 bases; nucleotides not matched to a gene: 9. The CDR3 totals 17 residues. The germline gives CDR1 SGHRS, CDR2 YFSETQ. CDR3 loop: CASSGALAGGIYNEQFF. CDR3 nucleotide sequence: TGCGCCAGCAGCGGCGCCCTAGCGGGGGGGATTTACAATGAGCAGTTCTTC.

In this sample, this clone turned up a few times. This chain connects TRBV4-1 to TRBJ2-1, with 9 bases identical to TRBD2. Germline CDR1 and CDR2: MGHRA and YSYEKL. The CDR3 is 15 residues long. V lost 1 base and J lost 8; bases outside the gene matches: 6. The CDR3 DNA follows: TGCGCCAGCAGCCAAGGCACGGCGGGGGGGCATGAGCAGTTCTTC. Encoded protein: CASSQGTAGGHEQFF.

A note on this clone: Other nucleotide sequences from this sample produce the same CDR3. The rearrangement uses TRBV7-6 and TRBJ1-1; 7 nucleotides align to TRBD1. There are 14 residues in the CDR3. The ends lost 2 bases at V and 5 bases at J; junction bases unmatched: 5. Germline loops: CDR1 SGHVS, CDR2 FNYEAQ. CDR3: CASSLTTGDTEAFF. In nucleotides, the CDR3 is TGTGCCAGCAGCTTAACCACAGGGGATACTGAAGCTTTCTTT. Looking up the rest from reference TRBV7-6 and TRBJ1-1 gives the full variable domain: GAGVSQSPRYKVTKRGQDVALRCDPISGHVSLYWYRQALGQGPEFLTYFNYEAQQDKSGLPNDRFSAERPEGSISTLTIQRTEQRDSAMYRCASSLTTGDTEAFFGQGTRLTVV.

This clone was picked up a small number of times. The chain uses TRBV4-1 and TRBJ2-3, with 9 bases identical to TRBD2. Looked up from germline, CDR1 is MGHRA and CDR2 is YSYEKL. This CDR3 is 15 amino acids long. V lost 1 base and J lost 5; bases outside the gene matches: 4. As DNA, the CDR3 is TGCGCCAGCAGCCAAGCTAGCGGGGAGAGAGATACGCAGTATTTT. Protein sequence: CASSQASGERDTQYF.

The CDR3 spells CASSLGTSPVRETQYF. In DNA, the CDR3 is TGTGCCAGCAGCCTCGGGACTAGCCCAGTTAGGGAGACCCAGTACTTC. The rearrangement uses TRBV7-9 and TRBJ2-5; 9 positions agree with TRBD2. Unmatched junction bases numbered 12, after V lost 5 bases and J lost 5 bases. The CDR3 length is 16 residues. CDR1 and CDR2 (germline): SEHNR, FQNEAQ (reference sequence).

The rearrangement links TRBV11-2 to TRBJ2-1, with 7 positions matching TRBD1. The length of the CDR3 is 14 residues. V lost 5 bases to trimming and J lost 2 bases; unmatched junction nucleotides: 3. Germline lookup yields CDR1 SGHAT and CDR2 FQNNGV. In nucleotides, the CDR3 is TGTGCCAGCAGCCTGGACAGGACCTACAATGAGCAGTTCTTC. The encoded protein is CASSLDRTYNEQFF.

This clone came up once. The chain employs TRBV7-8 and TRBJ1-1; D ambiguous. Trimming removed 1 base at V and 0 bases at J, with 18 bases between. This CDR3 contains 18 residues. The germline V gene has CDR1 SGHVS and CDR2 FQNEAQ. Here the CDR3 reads CASSLVFPSGVMNTEAFF. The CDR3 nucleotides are TGTGCCAGCAGCTTAGTTTTTCCGTCAGGCGTTATGAACACTGAAGCTTTCTTT. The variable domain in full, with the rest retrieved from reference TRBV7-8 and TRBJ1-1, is GAGVSQSPRYKVAKRGQDVALRCDPISGHVSLFWYQQALGQGPEFLTYFQNEAQLDKSGLPSDRFFAERPEGSVSTLKIQRTQQEDSAVYLCASSLVFPSGVMNTEAFFGQGTRLTVV.

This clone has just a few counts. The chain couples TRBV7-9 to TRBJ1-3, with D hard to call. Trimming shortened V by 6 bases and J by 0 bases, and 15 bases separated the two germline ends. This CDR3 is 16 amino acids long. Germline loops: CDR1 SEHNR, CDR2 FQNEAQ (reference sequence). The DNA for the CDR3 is TGTGCCAGCAGTTCTACCATCGATTCCTCTGGAAACACCATATATTTT. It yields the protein CASSSTIDSSGNTIYF.

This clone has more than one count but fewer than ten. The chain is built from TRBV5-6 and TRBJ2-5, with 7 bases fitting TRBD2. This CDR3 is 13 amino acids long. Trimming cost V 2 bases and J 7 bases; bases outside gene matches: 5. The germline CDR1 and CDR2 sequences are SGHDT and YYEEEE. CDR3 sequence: CASSFSGPGTQYF. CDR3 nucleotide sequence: TGTGCCAGCAGCTTTAGCGGGCCGGGGACCCAGTACTTC.

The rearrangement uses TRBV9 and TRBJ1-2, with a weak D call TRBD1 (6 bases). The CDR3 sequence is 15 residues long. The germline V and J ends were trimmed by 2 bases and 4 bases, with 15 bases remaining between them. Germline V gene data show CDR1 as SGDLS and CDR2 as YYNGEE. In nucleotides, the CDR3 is TGTGCCAGCAGCGTTGGATCAGGGGTGGGCTATGGCTACACCTTC. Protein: CASSVGSGVGYGYTF.

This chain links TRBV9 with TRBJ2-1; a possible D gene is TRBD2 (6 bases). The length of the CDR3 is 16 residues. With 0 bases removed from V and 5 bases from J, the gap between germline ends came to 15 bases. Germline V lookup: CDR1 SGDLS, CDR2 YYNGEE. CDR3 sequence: CASSVAAGRGNNEQFF. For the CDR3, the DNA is TGTGCCAGCAGCGTAGCGGCGGGGAGAGGTAACAATGAGCAGTTCTTC. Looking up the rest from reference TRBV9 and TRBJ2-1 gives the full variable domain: DSGVTQTPKHLITATGQRVTLRCSPRSGDLSVYWYQQSLDQGLQFLIQYYNGEERAKGNILERFSAQQFPDLHSELNLSSLELGDSALYFCASSVAAGRGNNEQFFGPGTRLTVL.